The TCR beta chain described here comes from a study of shared clonotypes between healthy human individuals. Turning to the study itself: Every donor yielded three CD4 naive, three CD4 memory, two CD8 naive and one CD8 memory plate. General study results and limits: Researchers sampled only blood; tissue repertoires likely differ. Several donors held about 5% of naive CD4 clonotypes in common.

Some clones are missing from TCRdb's copy, which holds only in-frame ones; the method was immunoSEQ multiplex PCR. The repertoire holds 1,100,000 or so clones, 70% to 80% seen once, with more than 0.5% in the top ten. Notes on this clone: Its specificity is unknown.

Trimming left V 6 bases short and J 1 base short, with 13 bases between. This CDR3 has 15 residues. Germline assignment: CDR1 SGHRS and CDR2 YFSETQ. V is TRBV5-1 and J is TRBJ2-2, with a tentative D call TRBD2 (5 bases). This TCR derives from a young man in good health. Some clones in this sample may be carry-over from other donors' samples. Sequencing was performed on memory CD4+ T cells from PBMCs. Subset described: CD45RA-negative fraction. CDR3 protein: CASTEGGLNTGELFF. The CDR3 region has the DNA TGCGCCAGCACCGAGGGCGGACTGAACACCGGGGAGCTGTTTTTT.